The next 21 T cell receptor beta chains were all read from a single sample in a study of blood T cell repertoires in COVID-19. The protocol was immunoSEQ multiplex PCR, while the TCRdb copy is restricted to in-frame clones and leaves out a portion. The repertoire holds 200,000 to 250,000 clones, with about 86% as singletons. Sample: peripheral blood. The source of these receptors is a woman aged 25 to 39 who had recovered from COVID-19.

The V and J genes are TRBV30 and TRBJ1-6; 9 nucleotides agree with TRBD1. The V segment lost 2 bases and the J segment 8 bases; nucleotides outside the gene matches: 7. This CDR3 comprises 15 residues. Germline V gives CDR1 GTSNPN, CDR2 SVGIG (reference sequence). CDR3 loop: CAWSQQGALDSPLHF. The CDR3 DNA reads TGTGCCTGGAGTCAACAGGGGGCGCTGGATTCACCCCTCCACTTT.

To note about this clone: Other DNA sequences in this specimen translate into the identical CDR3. CDR3 amino acids: CASSRGTSGSYEQYF. CDR3 bases: TGTGCCAGCAGCCGAGGGACTAGCGGGAGCTACGAGCAGTACTTC. This chain joins TRBV3-1 (or the pseudogene TRBV3-2) and TRBJ2-7; 14 bases map to TRBD2. Trimming at V came to 4 bases and at J to 3 bases, leaving 2 bases not matched to a gene. Germline CDR1 is LGHDT and CDR2 is YNNKEL (reference sequence). The CDR3 has 15 residues.

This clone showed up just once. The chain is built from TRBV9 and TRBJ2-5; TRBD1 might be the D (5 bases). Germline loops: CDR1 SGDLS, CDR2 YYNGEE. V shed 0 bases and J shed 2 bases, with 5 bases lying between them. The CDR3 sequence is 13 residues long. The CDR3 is CASSVGQQETQYF. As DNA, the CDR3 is TGTGCCAGCAGCGTAGGACAGCAAGAGACCCAGTACTTC.

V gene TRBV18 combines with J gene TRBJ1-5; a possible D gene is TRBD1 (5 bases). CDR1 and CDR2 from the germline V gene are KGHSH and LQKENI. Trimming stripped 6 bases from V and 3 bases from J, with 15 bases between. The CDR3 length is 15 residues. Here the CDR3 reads CASSRAAGNNQPQHF. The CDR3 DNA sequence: TGTGCCAGCTCCCGCGCAGCAGGGAACAATCAGCCCCAGCATTTT.

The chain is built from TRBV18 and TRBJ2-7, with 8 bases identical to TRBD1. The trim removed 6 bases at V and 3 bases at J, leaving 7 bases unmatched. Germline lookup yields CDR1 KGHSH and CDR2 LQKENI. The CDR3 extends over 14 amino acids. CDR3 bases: TGTGCCAGCTCGATACAGGGGGGAGACTACGAGCAGTACTTC. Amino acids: CASSIQGGDYEQYF.

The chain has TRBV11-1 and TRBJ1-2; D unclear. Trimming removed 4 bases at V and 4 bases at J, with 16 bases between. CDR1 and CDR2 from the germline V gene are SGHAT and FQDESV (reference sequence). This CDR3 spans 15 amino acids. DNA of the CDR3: TGTGCCAGCAGCTCCGGACGTGGGAGGGCCTATGGCTACACCTTC. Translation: CASSSGRGRAYGYTF.

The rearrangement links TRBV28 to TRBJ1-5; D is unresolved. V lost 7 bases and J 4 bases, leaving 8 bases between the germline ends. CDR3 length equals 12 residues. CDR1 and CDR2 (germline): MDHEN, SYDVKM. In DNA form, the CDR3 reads TGTGCCAGCACCGCGGTGAATCAGCCCCAGCATTTT. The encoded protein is CASTAVNQPQHF.

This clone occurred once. The CDR3 reads CASSAGLAGSAVAHEQYF. CDR3 in DNA: TGTGCCAGCAGTGCCGGACTAGCGGGATCTGCGGTAGCACACGAGCAGTACTTC. This rearrangement joins TRBV27 to TRBJ2-7, with 12 bases identical to TRBD2. This CDR3 is 18 amino acids long. Per the germline V gene, CDR1 is MNHEY and CDR2 is SMNVEV (reference sequence). The junction had 16 bases not matched to a gene; V was cut back by 5 bases and J by 5 bases.

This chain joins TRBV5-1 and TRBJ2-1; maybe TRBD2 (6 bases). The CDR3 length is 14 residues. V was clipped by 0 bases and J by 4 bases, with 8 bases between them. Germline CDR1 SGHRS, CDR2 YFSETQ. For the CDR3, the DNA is TGCGCCAGCAGCTTGGGGACTACATACAATGAGCAGTTCTTC. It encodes CASSLGTTYNEQFF.

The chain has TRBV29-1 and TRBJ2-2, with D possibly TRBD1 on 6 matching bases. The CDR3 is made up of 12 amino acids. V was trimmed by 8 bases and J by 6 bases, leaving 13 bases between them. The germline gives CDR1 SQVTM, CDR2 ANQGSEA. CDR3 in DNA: TGCAGCACGAGGGGGTCGGCCGGGGAGCTGTTTTTT. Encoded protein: CSTRGSAGELFF.

CDR3 DNA: TGCACCAGCAGCCTCGTACTCCCGGGACAGGGGGCTCACGAGCAGTACTTC. It translates to CTSSLVLPGQGAHEQYF. The rearrangement joins TRBV1 to TRBJ2-7; the table's D call of TRBD1 was not tested on the DNA. TRBV1 is reported as a pseudogene. The CDR3 spans 17 residues.

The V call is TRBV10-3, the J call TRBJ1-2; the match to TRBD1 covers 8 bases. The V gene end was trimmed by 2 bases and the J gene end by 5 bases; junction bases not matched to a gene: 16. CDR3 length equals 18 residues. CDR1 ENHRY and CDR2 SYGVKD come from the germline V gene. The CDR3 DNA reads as TGTGCCATCAGTGAGCGGGACAGGAAATTAAGGGGGGTTTATGGCTACACCTTC. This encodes CAISERDRKLRGVYGYTF.

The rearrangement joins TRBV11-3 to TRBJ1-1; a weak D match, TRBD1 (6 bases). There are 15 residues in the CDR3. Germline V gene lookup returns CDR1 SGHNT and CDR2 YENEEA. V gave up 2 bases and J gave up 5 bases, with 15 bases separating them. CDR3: CASSLRAGEGTEAFF. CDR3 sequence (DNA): TGTGCCAGCAGCTTACGGGCAGGGGAAGGAACTGAAGCTTTCTTT.

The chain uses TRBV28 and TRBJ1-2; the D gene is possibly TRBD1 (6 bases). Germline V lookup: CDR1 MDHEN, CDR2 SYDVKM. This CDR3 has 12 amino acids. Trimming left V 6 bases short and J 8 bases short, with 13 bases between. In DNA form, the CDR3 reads TGTGCCAGCAGCCAAAGGGGGGGCGGCTACACCTTC. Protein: CASSQRGGGYTF.

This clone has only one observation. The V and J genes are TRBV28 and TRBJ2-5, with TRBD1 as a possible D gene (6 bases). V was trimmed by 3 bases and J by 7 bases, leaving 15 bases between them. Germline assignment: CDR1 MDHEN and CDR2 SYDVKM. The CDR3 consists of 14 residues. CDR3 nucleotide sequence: TGTGCCAGCAGTTTGTCAACAGGGACGGGGACCCAGTACTTC. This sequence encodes CASSLSTGTGTQYF.

Here the CDR3 DNA reads TGTGCCAGCAGTAGCGGGGGGCAGGGGCGCACTGAAGCTTTCTTT. This sequence encodes CASSSGGQGRTEAFF. V usage is TRBV9 and J usage is TRBJ1-1; a possible D gene is TRBD1 (6 bases). The CDR3 is 15 residues long. Trimming shortened V by 5 bases and J by 4 bases, and 18 bases separated the two germline ends. Germline CDR1 reads SGDLS; CDR2 reads YYNGEE.

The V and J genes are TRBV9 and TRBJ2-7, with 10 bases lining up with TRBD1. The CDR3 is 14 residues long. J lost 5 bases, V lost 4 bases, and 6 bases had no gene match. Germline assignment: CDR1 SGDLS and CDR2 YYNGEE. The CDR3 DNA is TGTGCCAGCAGCCCGTGGACAGGGGGGAACGAGCAGTACTTC. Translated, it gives CASSPWTGGNEQYF.

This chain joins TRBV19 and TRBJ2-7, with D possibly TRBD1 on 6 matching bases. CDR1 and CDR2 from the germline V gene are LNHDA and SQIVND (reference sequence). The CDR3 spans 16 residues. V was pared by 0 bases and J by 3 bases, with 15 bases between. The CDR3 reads CASSIDLRGWDYEQYF. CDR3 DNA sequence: TGTGCCAGTAGTATAGATCTCAGGGGCTGGGACTACGAGCAGTACTTC.

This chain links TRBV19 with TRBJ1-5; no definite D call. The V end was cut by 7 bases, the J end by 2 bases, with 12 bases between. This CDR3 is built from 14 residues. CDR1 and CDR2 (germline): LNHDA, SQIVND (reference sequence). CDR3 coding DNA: TGTGCCAGTAACGGGTTTGACGGCAATCAGCCCCAGCATTTT. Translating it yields CASNGFDGNQPQHF.

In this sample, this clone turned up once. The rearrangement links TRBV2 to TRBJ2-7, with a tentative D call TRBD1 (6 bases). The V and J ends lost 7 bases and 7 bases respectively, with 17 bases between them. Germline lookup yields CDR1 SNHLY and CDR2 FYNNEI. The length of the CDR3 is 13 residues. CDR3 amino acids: CASTSGRQVEQYF. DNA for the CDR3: TGTGCCAGCACCAGCGGAAGACAGGTGGAGCAGTACTTC.

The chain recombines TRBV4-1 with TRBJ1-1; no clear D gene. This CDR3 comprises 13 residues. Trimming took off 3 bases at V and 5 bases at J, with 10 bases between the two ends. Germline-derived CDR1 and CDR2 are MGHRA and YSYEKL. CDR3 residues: CASSQQVRTEAFF. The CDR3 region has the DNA TGCGCCAGCAGCCAGCAAGTCCGGACTGAAGCTTTCTTT.